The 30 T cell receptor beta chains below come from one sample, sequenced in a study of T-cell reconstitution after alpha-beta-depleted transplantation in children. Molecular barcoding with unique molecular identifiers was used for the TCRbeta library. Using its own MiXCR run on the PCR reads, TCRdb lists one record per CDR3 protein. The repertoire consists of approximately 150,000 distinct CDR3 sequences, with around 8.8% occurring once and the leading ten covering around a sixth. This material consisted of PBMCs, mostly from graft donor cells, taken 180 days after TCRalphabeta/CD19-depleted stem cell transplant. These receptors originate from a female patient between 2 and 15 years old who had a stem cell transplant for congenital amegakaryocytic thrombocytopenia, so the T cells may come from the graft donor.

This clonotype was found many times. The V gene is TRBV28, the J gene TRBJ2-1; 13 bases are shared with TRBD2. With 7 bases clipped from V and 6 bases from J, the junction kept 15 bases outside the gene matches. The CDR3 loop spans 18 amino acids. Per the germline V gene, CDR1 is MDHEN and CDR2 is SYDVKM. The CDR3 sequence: CASTTVGLAGLWTNEQFF. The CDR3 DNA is TGTGCCAGCACTACGGTGGGACTAGCGGGATTGTGGACCAATGAGCAGTTCTTC.

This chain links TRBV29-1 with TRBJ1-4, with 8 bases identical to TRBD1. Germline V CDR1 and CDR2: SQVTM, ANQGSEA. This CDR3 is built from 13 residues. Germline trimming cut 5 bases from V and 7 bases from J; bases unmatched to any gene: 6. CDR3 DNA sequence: TGCAGCGTTTCAACAGGGGGGTGTGAAAAACTGTTTTTT. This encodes CSVSTGGCEKLFF. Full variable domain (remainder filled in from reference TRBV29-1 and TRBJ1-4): SAVISQKPSRDICQRGTSLTIQCQVDSQVTMMFWYRQQPGQSLTLIATANQGSEATYESGFVIDKFPISRPNLTFSTLTVSNMSPEDSSIYLCSVSTGGCEKLFFGSGTQLSVL.

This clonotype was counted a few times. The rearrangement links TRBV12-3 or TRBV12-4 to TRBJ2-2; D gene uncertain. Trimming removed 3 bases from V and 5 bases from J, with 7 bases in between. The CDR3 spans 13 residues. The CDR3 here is CASSLSQTGELFF. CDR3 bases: TGTGCCAGCAGTTTGTCACAGACCGGGGAGCTGTTTTTT.

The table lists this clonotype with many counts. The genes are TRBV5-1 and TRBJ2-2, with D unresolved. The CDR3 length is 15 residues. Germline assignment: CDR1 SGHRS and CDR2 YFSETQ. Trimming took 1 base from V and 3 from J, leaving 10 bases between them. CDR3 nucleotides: TGCGCCAGCAGCTTGACAGATCGCGACACCGGGGAGCTGTTTTTT. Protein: CASSLTDRDTGELFF.

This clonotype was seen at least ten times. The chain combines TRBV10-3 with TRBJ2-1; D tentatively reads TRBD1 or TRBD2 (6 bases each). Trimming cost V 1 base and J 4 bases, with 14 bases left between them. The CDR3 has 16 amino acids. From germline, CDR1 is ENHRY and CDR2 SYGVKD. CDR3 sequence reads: CAISELGGLTYNEQFF. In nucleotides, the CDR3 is TGTGCCATCAGTGAGTTAGGGGGGTTGACATACAATGAGCAGTTCTTC.

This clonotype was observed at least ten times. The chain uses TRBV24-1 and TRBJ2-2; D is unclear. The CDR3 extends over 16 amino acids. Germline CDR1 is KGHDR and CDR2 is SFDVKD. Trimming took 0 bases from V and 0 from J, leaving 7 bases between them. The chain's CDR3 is CATSDLETTNTGELFF. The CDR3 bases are TGTGCCACCAGTGATTTGGAGACGACGAACACCGGGGAGCTGTTTTTT.

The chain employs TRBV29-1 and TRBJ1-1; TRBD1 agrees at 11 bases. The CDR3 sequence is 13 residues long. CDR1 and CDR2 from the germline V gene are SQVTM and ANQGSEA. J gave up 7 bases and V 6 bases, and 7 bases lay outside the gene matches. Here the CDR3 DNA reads TGCAGCGTCACGAGGACAGGGGGCGTTGAAGCTTTCTTT. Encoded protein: CSVTRTGGVEAFF.

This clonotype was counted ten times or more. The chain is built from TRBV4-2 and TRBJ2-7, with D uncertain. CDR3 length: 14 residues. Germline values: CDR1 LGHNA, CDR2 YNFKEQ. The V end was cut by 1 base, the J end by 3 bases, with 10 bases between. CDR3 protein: CASSQVFRGYEQYF. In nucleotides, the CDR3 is TGTGCCAGCAGCCAAGTGTTCAGAGGCTACGAGCAGTACTTC.

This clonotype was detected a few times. CDR3 sequence reads: CASSEGGIGYEQYF. CDR3 DNA sequence: TGTGCCAGCAGTGAAGGGGGGATCGGCTACGAGCAGTACTTC. The rearrangement joins TRBV2 to TRBJ2-7; D might be TRBD1 or TRBD2, each matching 5 bases. V was shortened by 1 base and J by 3 bases, with 10 bases between the two germline ends. The CDR3 has 14 amino acids. Germline V lookup: CDR1 SNHLY, CDR2 FYNNEI. Complete variable domain (other parts from reference TRBV2 and TRBJ2-7): EPEVTQTPSHQVTQMGQEVILRCVPISNHLYFYWYRQILGQKVEFLVSFYNNEISEKSEIFDDQFSVERPDGSNFTLKIRSTKLEDSAMYFCASSEGGIGYEQYFGPGTRLTVT.

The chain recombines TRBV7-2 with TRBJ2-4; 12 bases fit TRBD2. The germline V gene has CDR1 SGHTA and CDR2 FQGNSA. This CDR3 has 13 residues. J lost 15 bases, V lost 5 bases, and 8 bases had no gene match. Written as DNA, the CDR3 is TGTGCCAGCAGCGGCAGAAGGACTAGCGGGGTGTACTTC. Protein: CASSGRRTSGVYF. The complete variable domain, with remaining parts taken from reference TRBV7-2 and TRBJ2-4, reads GAGVSQSPSNKVTEKGKDVELRCDPISGHTALYWYRQSLGQGLEFLIYFQGNSAPDKSGLPSDRFSAERTGGSVSTLTIQRTQQEDSAVYLCASSGRRTSGVYFGAGTRLSVL.

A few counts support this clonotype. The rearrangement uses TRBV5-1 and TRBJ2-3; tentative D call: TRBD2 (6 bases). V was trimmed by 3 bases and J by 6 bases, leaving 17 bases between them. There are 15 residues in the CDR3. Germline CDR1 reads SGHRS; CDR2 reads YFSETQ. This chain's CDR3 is CASSSNGYGGDTQYF. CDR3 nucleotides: TGCGCCAGCAGCTCCAACGGCTACGGGGGTGATACGCAGTATTTT.

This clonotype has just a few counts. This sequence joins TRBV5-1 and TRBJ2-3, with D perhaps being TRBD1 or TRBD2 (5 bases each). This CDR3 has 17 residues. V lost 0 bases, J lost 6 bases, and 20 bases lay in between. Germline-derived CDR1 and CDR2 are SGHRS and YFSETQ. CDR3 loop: CASSLDGVGVYADTQYF. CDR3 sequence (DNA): TGCGCCAGCAGCTTGGATGGGGTGGGGGTCTACGCGGATACGCAGTATTTT.

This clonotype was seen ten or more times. CDR3 DNA sequence: TGTGCCAGCAGTCCAACGGGGATTCACACGCAGTATTTT. This gives the protein CASSPTGIHTQYF. The J gene is TRBJ2-3, the V gene TRBV12-3 or TRBV12-4; TRBD2 might be the D (5 bases). V gave up 5 bases and J gave up 9 bases, with 15 bases separating them. This CDR3 is built from 13 residues.

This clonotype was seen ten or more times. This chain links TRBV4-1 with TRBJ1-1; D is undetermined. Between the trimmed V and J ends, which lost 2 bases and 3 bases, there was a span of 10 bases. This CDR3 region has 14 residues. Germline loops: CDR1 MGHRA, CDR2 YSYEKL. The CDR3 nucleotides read TGCGCCAGCAGCCAAATAAGGGAAGACACTGAAGCTTTCTTT. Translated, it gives CASSQIREDTEAFF.

The CDR3 spells CASSLAAGGPYSPLHF. In DNA, the CDR3 is TGTGCCAGCAGTTTAGCGGCAGGGGGCCCGTATTCACCCCTCCACTTT. The chain has TRBV12-3 or TRBV12-4 and TRBJ1-6, with 8 bases aligning to TRBD1. V lost 0 bases, J lost 8 bases, and 6 bases stayed unmatched. CDR3 length equals 16 residues.

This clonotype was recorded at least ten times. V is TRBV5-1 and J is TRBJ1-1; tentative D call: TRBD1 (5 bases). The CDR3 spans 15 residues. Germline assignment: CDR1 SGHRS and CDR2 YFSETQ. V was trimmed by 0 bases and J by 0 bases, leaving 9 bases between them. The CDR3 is CASSLEPGLNTEAFF. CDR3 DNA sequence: TGCGCCAGCAGCTTGGAGCCAGGGCTGAACACTGAAGCTTTCTTT. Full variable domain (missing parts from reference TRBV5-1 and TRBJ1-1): KAGVTQTPRYLIKTRGQQVTLSCSPISGHRSVSWYQQTPGQGLQFLFEYFSETQRNKGNFPGRFSGRQFSNSRSEMNVSTLELGDSALYLCASSLEPGLNTEAFFGQGTRLTVV.

The CDR3: CSAPGAGKPGYGYTF. The CDR3 region has the DNA TGCAGTGCCCCGGGAGCCGGAAAACCTGGGTACGGCTACACCTTC. The rearrangement links TRBV20-1 to TRBJ1-2; no definite D call. Germline CDR1 reads DFQATT; CDR2 reads SNEGSKA (reference sequence). This CDR3 spans 15 amino acids. V dropped 6 bases and J dropped 8 bases, with 25 bases sitting between them.

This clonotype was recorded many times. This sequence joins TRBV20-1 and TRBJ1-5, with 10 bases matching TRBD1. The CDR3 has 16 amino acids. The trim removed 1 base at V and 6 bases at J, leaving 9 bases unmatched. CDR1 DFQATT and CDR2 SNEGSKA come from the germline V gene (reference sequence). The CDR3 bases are TGCAGTGCTAGAGCAGCCGGGACAGGGGAGAGTCAGCCCCAGCATTTT. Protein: CSARAAGTGESQPQHF.

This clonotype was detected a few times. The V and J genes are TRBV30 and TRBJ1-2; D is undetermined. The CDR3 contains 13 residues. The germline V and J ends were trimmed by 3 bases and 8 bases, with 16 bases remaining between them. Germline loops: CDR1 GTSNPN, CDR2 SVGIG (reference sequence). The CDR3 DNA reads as TGTGCCTGGAGATGGGCCGATCCCCGGGGCTACACCTTC. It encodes CAWRWADPRGYTF.

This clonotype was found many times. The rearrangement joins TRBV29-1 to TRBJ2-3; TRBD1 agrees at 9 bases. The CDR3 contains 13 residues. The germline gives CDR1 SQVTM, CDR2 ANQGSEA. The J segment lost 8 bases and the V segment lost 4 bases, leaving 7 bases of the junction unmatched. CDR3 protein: CSVGTGELGTQYF. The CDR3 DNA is TGCAGCGTTGGGACAGGGGAATTAGGTACGCAGTATTTT.

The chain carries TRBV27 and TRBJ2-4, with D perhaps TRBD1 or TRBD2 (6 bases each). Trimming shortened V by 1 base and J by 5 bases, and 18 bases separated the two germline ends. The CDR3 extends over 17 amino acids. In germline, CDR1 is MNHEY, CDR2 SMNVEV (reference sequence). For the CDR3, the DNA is TGTGCCAGCAGTTTATTAACCGGGGGCTTTCCCCAAAACATTCAGTACTTC. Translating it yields CASSLLTGGFPQNIQYF.

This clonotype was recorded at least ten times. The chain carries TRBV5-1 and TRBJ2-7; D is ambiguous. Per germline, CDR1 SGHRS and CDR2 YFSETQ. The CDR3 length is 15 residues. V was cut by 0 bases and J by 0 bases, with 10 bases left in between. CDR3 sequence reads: CASSLARRNSYEQYF. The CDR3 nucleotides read TGCGCCAGCAGCTTGGCCAGACGGAACTCCTACGAGCAGTACTTC. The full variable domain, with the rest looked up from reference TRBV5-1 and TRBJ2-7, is KAGVTQTPRYLIKTRGQQVTLSCSPISGHRSVSWYQQTPGQGLQFLFEYFSETQRNKGNFPGRFSGRQFSNSRSEMNVSTLELGDSALYLCASSLARRNSYEQYFGPGTRLTVT.

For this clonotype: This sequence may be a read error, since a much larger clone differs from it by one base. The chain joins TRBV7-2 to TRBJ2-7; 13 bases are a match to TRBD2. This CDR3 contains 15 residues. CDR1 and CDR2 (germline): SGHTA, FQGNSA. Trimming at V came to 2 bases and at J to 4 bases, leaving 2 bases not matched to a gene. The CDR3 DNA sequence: TGTGCCAGCAGCTTAAGGACTAGCGGGAGATACGAGCAGTACTTC. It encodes CASSLRTSGRYEQYF.

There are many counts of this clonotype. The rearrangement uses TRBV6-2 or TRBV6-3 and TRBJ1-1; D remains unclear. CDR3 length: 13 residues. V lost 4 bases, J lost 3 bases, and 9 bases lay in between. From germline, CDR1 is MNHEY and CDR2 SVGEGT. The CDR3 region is CASSSFWDTEAFF. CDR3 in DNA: TGTGCCAGCAGTTCTTTTTGGGACACTGAAGCTTTCTTT.

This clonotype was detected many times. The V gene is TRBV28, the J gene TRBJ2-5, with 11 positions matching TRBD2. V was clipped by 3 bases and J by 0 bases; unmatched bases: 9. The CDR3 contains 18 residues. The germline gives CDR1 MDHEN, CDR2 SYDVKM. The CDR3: CASSLPLPTSGNQETQYF. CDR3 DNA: TGTGCCAGCAGTTTGCCCCTCCCGACTAGCGGGAACCAAGAGACCCAGTACTTC.

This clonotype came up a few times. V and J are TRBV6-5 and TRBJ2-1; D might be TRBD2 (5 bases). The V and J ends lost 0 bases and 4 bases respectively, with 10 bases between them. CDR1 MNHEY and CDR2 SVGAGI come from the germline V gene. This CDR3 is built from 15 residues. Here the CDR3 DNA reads TGTGCCAGCAGTTACTCCGGGGATGTTTACAATGAGCAGTTCTTC. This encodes CASSYSGDVYNEQFF.

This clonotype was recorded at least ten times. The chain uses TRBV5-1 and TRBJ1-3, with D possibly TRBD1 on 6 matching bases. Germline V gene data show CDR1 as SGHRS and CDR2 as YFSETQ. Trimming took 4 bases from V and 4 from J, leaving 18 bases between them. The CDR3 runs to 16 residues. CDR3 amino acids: CASSPGQNLGGNTIYF. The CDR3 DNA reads TGCGCCAGCAGCCCTGGACAGAATTTGGGAGGAAACACCATATATTTT.

CDR3 nucleotides: TGTGCCACCGGACAGGGCGGGACAGATACGCAGTATTTT. This gives the protein CATGQGGTDTQYF. This chain uses TRBV24-1 with TRBJ2-3; 8 nucleotides align to TRBD1. Unmatched junction bases numbered 4, after V lost 9 bases and J lost 3 bases. The length of the CDR3 is 13 residues. The V gene's germline CDR1 is KGHDR and CDR2 SFDVKD.

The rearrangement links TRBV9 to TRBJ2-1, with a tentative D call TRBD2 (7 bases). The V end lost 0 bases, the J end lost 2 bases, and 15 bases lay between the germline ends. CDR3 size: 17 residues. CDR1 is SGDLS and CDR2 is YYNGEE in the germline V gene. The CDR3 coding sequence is TGTGCCAGCAGCGTAGCTACCGGGCGGGGGCCCTACAATGAGCAGTTCTTC. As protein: CASSVATGRGPYNEQFF.

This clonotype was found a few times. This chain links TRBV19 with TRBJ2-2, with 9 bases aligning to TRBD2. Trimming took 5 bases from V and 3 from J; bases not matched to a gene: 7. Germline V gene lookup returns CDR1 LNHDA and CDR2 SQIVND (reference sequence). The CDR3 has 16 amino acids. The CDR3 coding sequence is TGTGCCAGTAGTCTGGCGGGAGGGCTGCACACCGGGGAGCTGTTTTTT. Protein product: CASSLAGGLHTGELFF.